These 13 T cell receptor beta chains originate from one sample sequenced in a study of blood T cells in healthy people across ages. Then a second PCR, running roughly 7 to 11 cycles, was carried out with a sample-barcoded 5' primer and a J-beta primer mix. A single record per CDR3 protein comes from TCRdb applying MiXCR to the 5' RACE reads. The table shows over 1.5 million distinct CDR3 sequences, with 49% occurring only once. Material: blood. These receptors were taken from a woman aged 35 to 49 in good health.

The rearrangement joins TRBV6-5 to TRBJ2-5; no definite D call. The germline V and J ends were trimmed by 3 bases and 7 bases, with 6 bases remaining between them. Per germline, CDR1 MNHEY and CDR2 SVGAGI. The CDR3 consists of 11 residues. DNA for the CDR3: TGTGCCAGCAGTTATGGCTGGACCCAGTACTTC. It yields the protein CASSYGWTQYF.

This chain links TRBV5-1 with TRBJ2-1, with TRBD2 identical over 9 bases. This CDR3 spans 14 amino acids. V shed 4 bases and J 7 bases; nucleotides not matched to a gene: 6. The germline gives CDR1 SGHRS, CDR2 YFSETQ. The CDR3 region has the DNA TGCGCCAGCAGCCGACTAGCGGCTAGTAATGAGCAGTTCTTC. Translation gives CASSRLAASNEQFF.

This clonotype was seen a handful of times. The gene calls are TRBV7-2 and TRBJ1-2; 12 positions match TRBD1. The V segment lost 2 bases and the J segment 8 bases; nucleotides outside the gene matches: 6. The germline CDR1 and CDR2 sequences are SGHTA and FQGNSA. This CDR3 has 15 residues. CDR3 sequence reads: CASSLSGTGGSGYTF. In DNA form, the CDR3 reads TGTGCCAGCAGCTTATCCGGGACAGGGGGCTCGGGCTACACCTTC.

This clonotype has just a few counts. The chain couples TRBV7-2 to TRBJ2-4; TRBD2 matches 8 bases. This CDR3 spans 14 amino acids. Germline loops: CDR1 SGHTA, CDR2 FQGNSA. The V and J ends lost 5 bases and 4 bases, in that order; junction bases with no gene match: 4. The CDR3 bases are TGTGCCAGCAGCACGCGGGGGGAAAAAAACATTCAGTACTTC. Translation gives CASSTRGEKNIQYF.

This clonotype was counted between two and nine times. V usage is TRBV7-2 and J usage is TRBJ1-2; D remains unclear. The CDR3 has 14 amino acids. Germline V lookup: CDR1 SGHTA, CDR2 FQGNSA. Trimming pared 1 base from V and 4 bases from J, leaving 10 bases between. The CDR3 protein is CASSLGVGTYGYTF. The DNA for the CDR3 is TGTGCCAGCAGCTTAGGGGTGGGAACCTATGGCTACACCTTC.

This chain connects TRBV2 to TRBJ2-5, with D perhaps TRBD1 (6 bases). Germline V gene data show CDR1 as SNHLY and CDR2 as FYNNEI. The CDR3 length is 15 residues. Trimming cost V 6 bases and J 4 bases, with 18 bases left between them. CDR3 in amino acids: CASRMGHLSSETQYF. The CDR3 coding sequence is TGTGCCAGCAGAATGGGACACCTCTCGTCAGAGACCCAGTACTTC. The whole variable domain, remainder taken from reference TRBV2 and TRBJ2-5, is EPEVTQTPSHQVTQMGQEVILRCVPISNHLYFYWYRQILGQKVEFLVSFYNNEISEKSEIFDDQFSVERPDGSNFTLKIRSTKLEDSAMYFCASRMGHLSSETQYFGPGTRLLVL.

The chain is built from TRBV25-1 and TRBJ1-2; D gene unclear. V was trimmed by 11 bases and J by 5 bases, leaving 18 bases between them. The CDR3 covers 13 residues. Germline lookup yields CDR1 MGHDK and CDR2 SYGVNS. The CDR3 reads CAGRSPLTYGYTF. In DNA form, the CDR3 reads TGTGCCGGGAGGTCTCCTTTGACTTATGGCTACACCTTC.

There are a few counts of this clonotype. The CDR3 region is CSARDSRTSGTYNEQFF. In nucleotides, the CDR3 is TGCAGTGCTAGGGACAGCCGGACTAGTGGGACCTACAATGAGCAGTTCTTC. The chain is built from TRBV20-1 and TRBJ2-1; D possibly corresponds to TRBD2 (7 bases). Between the trimmed V and J ends, which lost 3 bases and 2 bases, there was a span of 20 bases. CDR3 length: 17 amino acids. The germline V gene encodes CDR1 DFQATT and CDR2 SNEGSKA (reference sequence).

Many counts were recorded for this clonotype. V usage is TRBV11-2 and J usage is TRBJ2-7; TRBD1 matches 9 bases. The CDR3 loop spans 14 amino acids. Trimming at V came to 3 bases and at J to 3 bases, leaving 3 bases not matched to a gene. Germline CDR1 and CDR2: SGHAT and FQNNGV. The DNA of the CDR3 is TGTGCCAGCAGCTTCCCGGGACAGGGCTACGAGCAGTACTTC. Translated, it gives CASSFPGQGYEQYF.

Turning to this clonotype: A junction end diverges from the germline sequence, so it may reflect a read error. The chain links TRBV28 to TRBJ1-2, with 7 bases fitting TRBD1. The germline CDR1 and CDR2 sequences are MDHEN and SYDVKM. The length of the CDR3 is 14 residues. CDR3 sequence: CASSLSTGNSGYTF. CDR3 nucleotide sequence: TGTGCCAGCAGTTTATCGACAGGGAACTCTGGCTACACCTTC.

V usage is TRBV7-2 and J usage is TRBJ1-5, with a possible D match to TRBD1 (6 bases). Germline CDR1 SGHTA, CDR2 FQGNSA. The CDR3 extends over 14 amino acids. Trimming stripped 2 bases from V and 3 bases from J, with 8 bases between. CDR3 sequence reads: CASSLRQDNQPQHF. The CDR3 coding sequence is TGTGCCAGCAGCTTACGACAGGACAATCAGCCCCAGCATTTT.

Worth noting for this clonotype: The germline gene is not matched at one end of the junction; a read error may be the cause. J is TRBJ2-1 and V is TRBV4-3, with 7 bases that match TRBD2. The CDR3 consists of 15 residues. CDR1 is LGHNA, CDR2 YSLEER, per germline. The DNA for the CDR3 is TGCGCCAGCAGCCAAAATCCTCAAGGGGCGGGGGAGCGGTTCTTC. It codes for CASSQNPQGAGERFF.

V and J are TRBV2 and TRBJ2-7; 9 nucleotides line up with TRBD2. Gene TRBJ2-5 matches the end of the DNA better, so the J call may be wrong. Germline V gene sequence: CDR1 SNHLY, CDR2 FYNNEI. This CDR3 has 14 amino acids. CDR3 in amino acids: CASTTGLAVETQYF. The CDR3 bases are TGTGCCAGCACCACGGGACTAGCCGTGGAGACCCAGTACTTC.